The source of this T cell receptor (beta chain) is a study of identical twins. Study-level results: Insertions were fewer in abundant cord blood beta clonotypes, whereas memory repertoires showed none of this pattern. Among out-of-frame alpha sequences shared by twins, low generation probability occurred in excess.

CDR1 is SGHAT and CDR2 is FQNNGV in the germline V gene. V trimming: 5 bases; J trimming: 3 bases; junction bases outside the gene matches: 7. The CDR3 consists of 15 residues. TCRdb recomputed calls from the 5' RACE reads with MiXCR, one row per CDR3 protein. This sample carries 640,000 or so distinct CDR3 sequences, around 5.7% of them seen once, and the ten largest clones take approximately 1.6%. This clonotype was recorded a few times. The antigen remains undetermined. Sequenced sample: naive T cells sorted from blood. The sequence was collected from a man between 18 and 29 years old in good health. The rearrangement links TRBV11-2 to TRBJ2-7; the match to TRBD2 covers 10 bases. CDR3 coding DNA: TGTGCCAGCAGCCCCGCCGGACTAGCGGACTACGAGCAGTACGTC. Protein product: CASSPAGLADYEQYV.